This entry lists 12 T cell receptor beta chains sequenced from one sample in a study of CD8+ T cells in alopecia areata. As the sequencing template, cDNA was produced by extracting RNA and reverse transcribing it. Sequenced by immunoSEQ multiplex PCR; TCRdb stores in-frame clones only, minus some. Here the sample spans around 29,000 clones, approximately 60% being singletons. Sequenced material: NKG2D-high CD8+ T cells sorted from blood. The receptor set was obtained from a human donor with alopecia areata.

This chain links TRBV6-5 with TRBJ2-2, with D perhaps matching TRBD2 (5 bases). From germline, CDR1 is MNHEY and CDR2 SVGAGI. V gave up 10 bases and J gave up 7 bases, with 19 bases separating them. The CDR3 is made up of 14 amino acids. The CDR3 sequence is CATLASPSGGELFF. CDR3 in DNA: TGTGCCACCCTGGCTAGCCCCTCTGGCGGGGAGCTGTTTTTT.

In its sample, this clone was seen a few times. V gene TRBV4-1 combines with J gene TRBJ2-3, with TRBD2 matching 9 bases. The CDR3 has 15 residues. V dropped 4 bases and J dropped 3; count of bases not matched to a gene: 5. Germline CDR1 reads MGHRA; CDR2 reads YSYEKL. This CDR3 is CASSRISGSTDTQYF. CDR3 coding DNA: TGCGCCAGCAGCCGAATTAGCGGGAGTACAGATACGCAGTATTTT.

This clone was seen once. The chain uses TRBV10-3 and TRBJ2-1, with D possibly being TRBD1 (6 bases). CDR1 is ENHRY and CDR2 is SYGVKD in the germline V gene. The CDR3 length is 16 residues. V gave up 7 bases and J gave up 0 bases, with 16 bases separating them. DNA for the CDR3: TGTGCCATCAACCCGGACAGTCCAGGCTCCTACAATGAGCAGTTCTTC. As protein: CAINPDSPGSYNEQFF.

The J gene is TRBJ2-7, the V gene TRBV28; 8 nucleotides line up with TRBD2. V lost 4 bases, J lost 7 bases, and 12 bases stayed unmatched. The germline CDR1 and CDR2 sequences are MDHEN and SYDVKM. The CDR3 contains 15 residues. This CDR3 is CASSSPTTAGGEQYF. The DNA for the CDR3 is TGTGCCAGCAGTTCTCCGACTACTGCGGGGGGAGAGCAGTACTTC.

This sequence joins TRBV4-1 and TRBJ2-7; no definite D call. Germline V lookup: CDR1 MGHRA, CDR2 YSYEKL. The CDR3 totals 13 residues. V lost 1 base and J lost 2, with 6 bases in between. CDR3 bases: TGCGCCAGCAGCCAAGGACCGGCCTACGAGCAGTACTTC. Its protein is CASSQGPAYEQYF.

This chain connects TRBV4-2 to TRBJ2-7; D not certain. Germline CDR1 is LGHNA and CDR2 is YNFKEQ. This CDR3 is built from 13 residues. V was trimmed by 0 bases and J by 4 bases, leaving 7 bases between them. CDR3 sequence (DNA): TGTGCCAGCAGCCAAGAGATAGGGTACGAGCAGTACTTC. It translates to CASSQEIGYEQYF.

This clone was recorded a few times. The rearrangement uses TRBV27 and TRBJ2-2; 7 bases are shared with TRBD1. Germline V gene lookup returns CDR1 MNHEY and CDR2 SMNVEV (reference sequence). This CDR3 contains 14 residues. V shed 6 bases and J 2 bases; nucleotides not matched to a gene: 3. The DNA of the CDR3 is TGTGCCAGCAGCACAGGGGATAACACCGGGGAGCTGTTTTTT. This gives the protein CASSTGDNTGELFF.

The chain links TRBV30 to TRBJ1-2; possible D gene TRBD1, 6 bases. Trimming cost V 5 bases and J 0 bases, with 16 bases left between them. CDR3 size: 15 residues. Germline assignment: CDR1 GTSNPN and CDR2 SVGIG (reference sequence). CDR3 bases: TGTGCCTGGGATACCGGGACAACTGCTAACTATGGCTACACCTTC. Amino acids: CAWDTGTTANYGYTF.

The chain couples TRBV4-3 to TRBJ2-7; D ambiguous. The V gene lost 4 bases and the J gene lost 4 bases, with 14 bases spanning the gap. This CDR3 comprises 14 residues. Germline lookup yields CDR1 LGHNA and CDR2 YSLEER. The CDR3: CASSLRTPKYEQYF. The CDR3 region has the DNA TGCGCCAGCAGCCTCCGGACCCCTAAGTACGAGCAGTACTTC.

Turning to this clone: The same CDR3 can be traced to other DNA sequences in this sample. The rearrangement joins TRBV4-2 to TRBJ1-1; 11 positions match TRBD1. J lost 2 bases, V lost 3 bases, and 2 bases had no gene match. CDR1 is LGHNA, CDR2 YNFKEQ, per germline. The CDR3 totals 15 residues. The CDR3 bases are TGTGCCAGCAGCCAGGACAGGGGGCTAAACACTGAAGCTTTCTTT. It yields the protein CASSQDRGLNTEAFF.

There are a few counts of this clone. The chain has TRBV14 and TRBJ2-1, with 7 bases matching TRBD2. Trimming cost V 6 bases and J 5 bases; bases outside gene matches: 4. CDR1 is SGHDN, CDR2 FVKESK, per germline. CDR3 size: 13 residues. The CDR3, as DNA: TGTGCCAGCAGAAGACTAGCAGACAATGAGCAGTTCTTC. This gives the protein CASRRLADNEQFF. The full variable domain, in which reference TRBV14 and TRBJ2-1 provide the parts outside the CDR3, is EAGVTQFPSHSVIEKGQTVTLRCDPISGHDNLYWYRRVMGKEIKFLLHFVKESKQDESGMPNNRFLAERTGGTYSTLKVQPAELEDSGVYFCASRRLADNEQFFGPGTRLTVL.

V and J are TRBV4-1 and TRBJ2-3; TRBD2 matches at 8 bases. CDR1 and CDR2 (germline): MGHRA, YSYEKL. The CDR3 is 17 amino acids. Germline trimming cut 4 bases from V and 4 bases from J; bases unmatched to any gene: 13. CDR3 loop: CASSPYSGLVSSDTQYF. CDR3 in DNA: TGCGCCAGCAGCCCGTATTCGGGACTAGTTTCTTCAGATACGCAGTATTTT.